Below are 26 T cell receptor beta chains sequenced from a single sample in a study of spatial heterogeneity in lung cancer. The time point: sample taken at primary tumor resection. Using its own MiXCR run on the 5' RACE reads, TCRdb lists one record per CDR3 protein. The repertoire consists of roughly 8,000 distinct CDR3 sequences, with over 6.5% occurring once and the leading ten covering roughly 44%. The sequences come from PBMCs, collected at surgery. These receptors were collected from a male donor with early-stage non-small cell lung cancer.

This chain uses TRBV19 with TRBJ2-7; tentative D call: TRBD2 (6 bases). The CDR3 is 13 amino acids. The V end lost 6 bases, the J end lost 2 bases, and 11 bases lay between the germline ends. CDR1 is LNHDA and CDR2 is SQIVND in the germline V gene (reference sequence). The CDR3 sequence: CASSRLVTYEQYF. CDR3 in DNA: TGTGCCAGTAGCCGACTAGTTACCTACGAGCAGTACTTC.

This clonotype was recorded many times. V gene TRBV6-6 combines with J gene TRBJ1-1, with a possible D match to TRBD1 (5 bases). V lost 2 bases, J lost 0 bases, and 13 bases lay in between. Per germline, CDR1 MNHNY and CDR2 SVGAGI (reference sequence). CDR3 length: 16 residues. In DNA form, the CDR3 reads TGTGCCAGCAGTTACAAATTCGGGGACGTGAACACTGAAGCTTTCTTT. Its protein product is CASSYKFGDVNTEAFF.

In its sample, this clonotype is medium-sized. The chain carries TRBV10-3 and TRBJ1-1; possibly TRBD1 for D (5 bases). V was cut by 2 bases and J by 7 bases, with 8 bases left in between. CDR1 and CDR2 (germline): ENHRY, SYGVKD. The CDR3 sequence is 12 residues long. The chain's CDR3 is CAISEPTGEAFF. The CDR3 coding sequence is TGTGCCATCAGTGAGCCTACAGGTGAAGCTTTCTTT.

This clonotype was counted at least ten times. The J gene is TRBJ2-1, the V gene TRBV7-2; 9 bases match TRBD2. V shed 4 bases, J shed 4 bases, and the junction held 11 bases outside the gene matches. The CDR3 consists of 17 residues. Germline V lookup: CDR1 SGHTA, CDR2 FQGNSA. As DNA, the CDR3 is TGTGCCAGCAGCTCCGGCCCGGCGGGAGGGAGTTACAATGAGCAGTTCTTC. Encoded protein: CASSSGPAGGSYNEQFF.

There are many counts of this clonotype. The chain joins TRBV18 to TRBJ1-5; 8 bases agree with TRBD1. Germline values: CDR1 KGHSH, CDR2 LQKENI. The CDR3 length is 15 residues. With V trimmed by 5 bases and J by 1 base, 4 bases remained unmatched. The CDR3 nucleotides read TGTGCCAGCTCAACGGGACAGGCAAGCAATCAGCCCCAGCATTTT. This encodes CASSTGQASNQPQHF. The full variable domain, its missing parts supplied by reference TRBV18 and TRBJ1-5, is NAGVMQNPRHLVRRRGQEARLRCSPMKGHSHVYWYRQLPEEGLKFMVYLQKENIIDESGMPKERFSAEFPKEGPSILRIQQVVRGDSAAYFCASSTGQASNQPQHFGDGTRLSIL.

This clonotype was counted many times. CDR3 nucleotide sequence: TGCAGTGCTGAAGGAGCCGGGACAGGGGGTGTAGGAGCCCTGAATGAGCAGTTCTTC. This codes for CSAEGAGTGGVGALNEQFF. The V call is TRBV20-1, the J call TRBJ2-1; TRBD1 matches 11 bases. CDR1 DFQATT and CDR2 SNEGSKA come from the germline V gene (reference sequence). The length of the CDR3 is 19 residues. The trim removed 5 bases at V and 7 bases at J, leaving 22 bases unmatched.

The chain links TRBV27 to TRBJ2-5, with 14 bases fitting TRBD2. The CDR3 runs to 15 residues. CDR1 and CDR2 (germline): MNHEY, SMNVEV (reference sequence). Trimming took 5 bases from V and 5 from J; bases not matched to a gene: 4. The CDR3 DNA follows: TGTGCCAGCAGTATCGGGACTAGCGGGAGTGAGACCCAGTACTTC. Translated: CASSIGTSGSETQYF.

This clonotype appeared many times. The J gene is TRBJ1-2, the V gene TRBV18, with a tentative D call TRBD1 (5 bases). Trimming removed 4 bases from V and 5 bases from J, with 23 bases in between. Germline-derived CDR1 and CDR2 are KGHSH and LQKENI. There are 17 residues in the CDR3. CDR3 in DNA: TGTGCCAGCTCACTATCTTCGGGACCCTCCGCTCGGTATGGCTACACCTTC. This translates into CASSLSSGPSARYGYTF.

The table lists this clonotype with many counts. The J gene is TRBJ2-1, the V gene TRBV5-1; maybe TRBD1 (6 bases). There are 14 residues in the CDR3. The germline CDR1 and CDR2 sequences are SGHRS and YFSETQ. Trimming took off 2 bases at V and 7 bases at J, with 13 bases between the two ends. CDR3 amino acids: CASSLTGWSNEQFF. For the CDR3, the DNA is TGCGCCAGCAGCTTAACAGGGTGGTCGAATGAGCAGTTCTTC. The variable domain in full, with the rest retrieved from reference TRBV5-1 and TRBJ2-1, is KAGVTQTPRYLIKTRGQQVTLSCSPISGHRSVSWYQQTPGQGLQFLFEYFSETQRNKGNFPGRFSGRQFSNSRSEMNVSTLELGDSALYLCASSLTGWSNEQFFGPGTRLTVL.

The sample holds many counts of this clonotype. The chain uses TRBV5-1 and TRBJ1-3; D may be TRBD1 (5 bases). CDR3 length: 16 amino acids. V was pared by 4 bases and J by 2 bases, with 16 bases between. Germline CDR1 SGHRS, CDR2 YFSETQ. Written as DNA, the CDR3 is TGCGCCAGCAGCAGAACAGGTGCAGGGACTGGAAACACCATATATTTT. It yields the protein CASSRTGAGTGNTIYF.

This clonotype was detected many times. V gene TRBV3-1 combines with J gene TRBJ1-1; D is possibly TRBD1 (5 bases). There are 13 residues in the CDR3. The germline gives CDR1 LGHDT, CDR2 YNNKEL (reference sequence). V was pared by 2 bases and J by 8 bases, with 12 bases between. In DNA, the CDR3 is TGTGCCAGCAGCCAACGGGGGAGGGGAGAAGCTTTCTTT. It yields the protein CASSQRGRGEAFF.

CDR3 sequence: CASSYSASESDYEQFF. The CDR3 DNA is TGTGCCAGCAGTTACTCGGCTAGCGAGAGCGACTATGAGCAGTTCTTC. The chain recombines TRBV6-2 or TRBV6-3 with TRBJ2-1; perhaps TRBD2 as D (6 bases). The CDR3 sequence is 16 residues long. CDR1 and CDR2 from the germline V gene are MNHEY and SVGEGT. Deletions cut 0 bases from V and 8 bases from J, with 17 bases between.

This clonotype was detected ten times or more. This chain links TRBV12-2 with TRBJ2-7; the table's D call of TRBD2 was not tested on the DNA. TRBV12-2 is deemed a pseudogene. The CDR3 is 16 amino acids. CDR3 loop: CASRPGTSGDSYEQYF. CDR3 DNA sequence: TGTGCAAGTCGACCCGGGACTAGCGGAGATTCCTACGAGCAGTACTTC.

This clonotype was picked up many times. The CDR3 sequence: CASIDRDYTDTQYF. CDR3 DNA: TGTGCCAGCATCGACAGAGACTACACAGATACGCAGTATTTT. The chain employs TRBV6-5 and TRBJ2-3; D possibly uses TRBD1 or TRBD2 (5 bases each). The CDR3 runs 14 residues. CDR1 is MNHEY and CDR2 is SVGAGI in the germline V gene. Trimming shortened V by 7 bases and J by 2 bases, and 13 bases separated the two germline ends.

Ten or more counts support this clonotype. The CDR3 is CASSGLAGVGDTQYF. In DNA, the CDR3 is TGTGCCAGCAGCGGATTAGCGGGAGTAGGAGATACGCAGTATTTT. This chain uses TRBV9 with TRBJ2-3; 9 positions match TRBD2. The CDR3 contains 15 residues. The germline CDR1 and CDR2 sequences are SGDLS and YYNGEE. The V gene end was trimmed by 3 bases and the J gene end by 5 bases; junction bases not matched to a gene: 7.

There are many counts of this clonotype. The genes are TRBV20-1 and TRBJ1-4, with D uncertain. Trimming left V 0 bases short and J 6 bases short, with 11 bases between. This CDR3 spans 14 amino acids. Germline lookup yields CDR1 DFQATT and CDR2 SNEGSKA (reference sequence). The DNA of the CDR3 is TGCAGTGCTAGAGATGACCGAACCGATGAAAAACTGTTTTTT. This translates into CSARDDRTDEKLFF.

This clonotype was seen at least ten times. J is TRBJ2-5 and V is TRBV11-2, with 10 bases that match TRBD1. Looked up from germline, CDR1 is SGHAT and CDR2 is FQNNGV. The CDR3 has 14 amino acids. V dropped 4 bases and J dropped 5; count of bases not matched to a gene: 4. This CDR3 is CASSSTGGRETQYF. DNA for the CDR3: TGTGCCAGCAGCTCGACAGGGGGCCGTGAGACCCAGTACTTC.

The table lists this clonotype with many counts. V and J are TRBV10-3 and TRBJ2-5; D possibly corresponds to TRBD2 (6 bases). Germline loops: CDR1 ENHRY, CDR2 SYGVKD. V lost 0 bases and J 1 base, leaving 12 bases between the germline ends. This CDR3 is built from 16 residues. In DNA form, the CDR3 reads TGTGCCATCAGTGAGTCCCGTGGGACTCCCCAAGAGACCCAGTACTTC. This sequence encodes CAISESRGTPQETQYF.

This clonotype occurred a few times. The chain carries TRBV5-1 and TRBJ1-1; 10 positions agree with TRBD1. Germline CDR1 and CDR2: SGHRS and YFSETQ. The CDR3 consists of 14 residues. Unmatched junction bases numbered 2, after V lost 2 bases and J lost 4 bases. CDR3: CASSFRTGGTEAFF. DNA for the CDR3: TGCGCCAGCAGCTTTCGGACAGGGGGCACTGAAGCTTTCTTT.

This clonotype was recorded at least ten times. The V gene is TRBV7-2, the J gene TRBJ1-3; D unresolved. Germline values: CDR1 SGHTA, CDR2 FQGNSA. Trimming stripped 5 bases from V and 0 bases from J, with 11 bases between. The CDR3 runs to 15 residues. The CDR3 DNA is TGTGCCAGCAGCCGGACCGGATACTCTGGAAACACCATATATTTT. Encoded protein: CASSRTGYSGNTIYF.

By share of the sample, this clonotype is medium-sized. The rearrangement links TRBV24-1 to TRBJ2-1; D may be TRBD2 (5 bases). This CDR3 contains 11 residues. Germline CDR1 and CDR2: KGHDR and SFDVKD. Trimming pared 6 bases from V and 7 bases from J, leaving 6 bases between. CDR3 region: CATSPGNEQFF. The CDR3 DNA follows: TGTGCCACCAGTCCGGGGAATGAGCAGTTCTTC.

For this clonotype: A much bigger clone sits one base away, suggesting this may be a read error. The chain employs TRBV3-1 and TRBJ2-5; D might be TRBD1 (5 bases). CDR1 is LGHDT, CDR2 YNNKEL, per germline (reference sequence). This CDR3 is built from 14 residues. CDR3 DNA sequence: TGTGCCAGCGGCCAAGATTTGGCAGGGGAGACCCAGTACTTC. It translates to CASGQDLAGETQYF.

This clonotype was seen many times. This rearrangement joins TRBV4-1 to TRBJ1-3, with 7 bases lining up with TRBD1. After removal of 1 base from V and 5 bases from J, the junction contained 8 bases not matched to a gene. The CDR3 runs 16 residues. Germline V gene sequence: CDR1 MGHRA, CDR2 YSYEKL. The CDR3 bases are TGCGCCAGCAGCCAAGTCCCGACAGGGACTAGAAACACCATATATTTT. This translates into CASSQVPTGTRNTIYF.

This clonotype was counted many times. V is TRBV29-1 and J is TRBJ2-2, with 8 positions matching TRBD2. Germline CDR1 reads SQVTM; CDR2 reads ANQGSEA. Trimming cost V 3 bases and J 5 bases; bases outside gene matches: 2. This CDR3 comprises 13 residues. The CDR3 reads CSVESGRTGELFF. The DNA of the CDR3 is TGCAGCGTTGAGAGCGGGAGAACCGGGGAGCTGTTTTTT.

This clonotype was found many times. The chain carries TRBV19 and TRBJ1-1, with TRBD1 as a possible D gene (6 bases). Trimming shortened V by 7 bases and J by 5 bases, and 20 bases separated the two germline ends. From germline, CDR1 is LNHDA and CDR2 SQIVND (reference sequence). The CDR3 is 15 residues long. CDR3 sequence: CASTPGAALLTEAFF. CDR3 coding DNA: TGTGCCAGTACCCCGGGGGCCGCGTTGTTGACTGAAGCTTTCTTT.

This clonotype was seen at least ten times. This sequence joins TRBV5-5 and TRBJ2-5; 13 bases are a match to TRBD2. Per germline, CDR1 SGHKS and CDR2 YYEKEE (reference sequence). J gave up 3 bases and V 5 bases, and 19 bases lay outside the gene matches. The CDR3 contains 20 residues. The CDR3 DNA is TGTGCCAGCAGGGCACTAGCGGGAGGGCCGAAGTCATTAGCTGAAGAGACCCAGTACTTC. Translation gives CASRALAGGPKSLAEETQYF.